The 9 T cell receptor beta chains given below trace back to one sample, sequenced in a study of cytomegalovirus exposure and HLA in healthy donors. Primers: 60 Vbeta forward and 13 Jbeta reverse. The protocol was immunoSEQ multiplex PCR, while the TCRdb copy is restricted to in-frame clones and leaves out a portion. The data hold roughly 150,000 clones, with roughly 80% observed a single time. Sequenced input: PBMCs. These receptors were collected from a man between 18 and 35 years old in good health and CMV-seropositive.

The V gene is TRBV27, the J gene TRBJ1-1; tentative D call: TRBD1 (6 bases). Trimming shortened V by 2 bases and J by 1 base, and 11 bases separated the two germline ends. The germline gives CDR1 MNHEY, CDR2 SMNVEV (reference sequence). This CDR3 is 15 amino acids long. CDR3 residues: CASSLGGAWNTEAFF. In DNA form, the CDR3 reads TGTGCCAGCAGTTTAGGGGGCGCCTGGAACACTGAAGCTTTCTTT.

This chain joins TRBV7-8 and TRBJ1-3; D not resolved. The ends were cut back, 1 base at V and 1 base at J, with 8 bases in the middle. This CDR3 has 15 residues. Germline values: CDR1 SGHVS, CDR2 FQNEAQ. This CDR3 reads CASSLGFGSGNTIYF. CDR3 nucleotide sequence: TGTGCCAGCAGCTTAGGGTTCGGGTCTGGAAACACCATATATTTT.

This chain joins TRBV19 and TRBJ2-7, with 10 bases that match TRBD2. The V gene end was trimmed by 7 bases and the J gene end by 2 bases; junction bases not matched to a gene: 8. This CDR3 comprises 15 residues. Looked up from germline, CDR1 is LNHDA and CDR2 is SQIVND (reference sequence). The CDR3 nucleotides are TGTGCCAGTACCGGGGGACTAGCGCTAACCTACGAGCAGTACTTC. Amino acid sequence: CASTGGLALTYEQYF.

The genes are TRBV7-3 and TRBJ2-3; 7 bases line up with TRBD2. Unmatched junction bases numbered 5, after V lost 1 base and J lost 4 bases. The CDR3 sequence is 15 residues long. Germline lookup yields CDR1 SGHTA and CDR2 FQGTGA. The CDR3 DNA follows: TGTGCCAGCAGCTTAAGAGGCGGGAGCCCAGATACGCAGTATTTT. Its protein product is CASSLRGGSPDTQYF.

V gene TRBV10-2 combines with J gene TRBJ1-4; 7 nucleotides match TRBD1. The CDR3 has 14 amino acids. The junction had 12 bases not matched to a gene; V was cut back by 7 bases and J by 10 bases. The germline V gene encodes CDR1 WSHSY and CDR2 SAAADI. CDR3 DNA: TGCGCCAGCACCACACAGGGGAGGAAACGAAAACTGTTTTTT. Translating it yields CASTTQGRKRKLFF.

This chain uses TRBV19 with TRBJ1-1; 8 bases fit TRBD1. The CDR3 consists of 14 residues. V dropped 7 bases and J dropped 1; count of bases not matched to a gene: 5. Germline-derived CDR1 and CDR2 are LNHDA and SQIVND (reference sequence). The CDR3 DNA follows: TGTGCCAGTACCCAGACAGGGGCGAACACTGAAGCTTTCTTT. Translation: CASTQTGANTEAFF.

The table lists this clone with a few counts. The V gene is TRBV27, the J gene TRBJ1-5; TRBD1 is a possible D gene (5 bases). Germline lookup yields CDR1 MNHEY and CDR2 SMNVEV (reference sequence). The CDR3 is made up of 14 amino acids. V was pared by 0 bases and J by 6 bases, with 9 bases between. The CDR3 nucleotides are TGTGCCAGCAGTTTATCGGGAGGGACTCAGCCCCAGCATTTT. It translates to CASSLSGGTQPQHF.

The V gene is TRBV5-1, the J gene TRBJ2-2, with TRBD2 matching over 9 bases. CDR1 and CDR2 (germline): SGHRS, YFSETQ. CDR3 length: 15 residues. The V and J ends lost 3 bases and 0 bases, in that order; junction bases with no gene match: 0. This CDR3 reads CASSSSGANTGELFF. Here the CDR3 DNA reads TGCGCCAGCAGCTCTAGCGGGGCGAACACCGGGGAGCTGTTTTTT.

The rearrangement uses TRBV19 and TRBJ1-1; unclear D gene. Between the trimmed V and J ends, which lost 7 bases and 1 base, there was a span of 13 bases. Germline V CDR1 and CDR2: LNHDA, SQIVND (reference sequence). This CDR3 spans 14 amino acids. CDR3 amino acids: CASTPITGNTEAFF. The DNA of the CDR3 is TGTGCCAGTACCCCTATTACGGGGAACACTGAAGCTTTCTTT.